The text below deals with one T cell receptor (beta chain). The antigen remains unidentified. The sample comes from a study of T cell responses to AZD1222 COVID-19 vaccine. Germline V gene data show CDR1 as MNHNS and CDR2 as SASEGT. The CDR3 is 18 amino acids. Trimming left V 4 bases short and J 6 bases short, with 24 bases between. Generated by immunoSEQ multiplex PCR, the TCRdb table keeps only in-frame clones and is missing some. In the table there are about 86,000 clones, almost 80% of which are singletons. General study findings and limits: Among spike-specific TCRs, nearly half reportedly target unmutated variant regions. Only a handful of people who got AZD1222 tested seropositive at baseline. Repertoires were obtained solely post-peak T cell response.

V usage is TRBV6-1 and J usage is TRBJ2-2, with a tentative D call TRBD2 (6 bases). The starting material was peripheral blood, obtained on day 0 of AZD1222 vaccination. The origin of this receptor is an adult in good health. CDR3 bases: TGTGCCAGCAGTGGGGAGGTAGGGCACACCGATGGGGCCGGGGAGCTGTTTTTT. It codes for CASSGEVGHTDGAGELFF.